The TCR beta chain described here comes from a study of blood T cell repertoires in COVID-19. The wider study: The study drew acute and convalescent COVID-19 samples from the United States, Italy and Spain.

Germline V gives CDR1 LNHDA, CDR2 SQIVND (reference sequence). Between the trimmed V and J ends, which lost 5 bases and 5 bases, there was a span of 18 bases. The CDR3 is 15 residues long. Measured with immunoSEQ multiplex PCR; TCRdb has only the in-frame clones, and not every one. The table lists some 96,000 clones, 90% to 95% of them singletons. This receptor was taken from a man over 45 with active COVID-19. J is TRBJ1-1 and V is TRBV19; unclear D gene. Sequencing input: peripheral blood. CDR3 in amino acids: CASSDTRGLRTEAFF. The CDR3 nucleotides are TGTGCCAGTAGTGACACTAGAGGGCTGAGGACTGAAGCTTTCTTT.